Shown below are 5 T cell receptor beta chains from a single sample sequenced in a study of blood T cell repertoires in COVID-19. Method: immunoSEQ multiplex PCR; TCRdb's copy keeps in-frame clones and lacks some. The sample includes over 200,000 clones, 84% of them seen just once. The specimen sequenced was PBMCs or T cells enriched from blood (not recorded which). The receptor set was obtained from a man between 60 and 70 years old who had recovered from COVID-19.

The chain employs TRBV11-3 and TRBJ2-1, with 9 bases identical to TRBD2. This CDR3 contains 15 residues. Per germline, CDR1 SGHNT and CDR2 YENEEA. After removal of 8 bases from V and 7 bases from J, the junction contained 12 bases not matched to a gene. The CDR3 region has the DNA TGTGCCAGCGCGCCGGAGGGGACTAGCAGGAATGAGCAGTTCTTC. As protein: CASAPEGTSRNEQFF.

This clone was seen once. This chain links TRBV18 with TRBJ2-1, with 8 bases lining up with TRBD1. The ends lost 1 base at V and 7 bases at J; junction bases unmatched: 9. Per germline, CDR1 KGHSH and CDR2 LQKENI. CDR3 size: 16 residues. The CDR3 protein is CASSPRLTGGGNEQFF. For the CDR3, the DNA is TGTGCCAGCTCACCACGGTTAACAGGGGGAGGAAATGAGCAGTTCTTC.

This chain joins TRBV7-9 and TRBJ2-7; 9 bases line up with TRBD1. V trimming: 3 bases; J trimming: 4 bases; junction bases outside the gene matches: 7. Germline CDR1 reads SEHNR; CDR2 reads FQNEAQ (reference sequence). This CDR3 is built from 15 residues. The CDR3 DNA is TGTGCCAGCAGCTTTCCGGGACAGGGTATGTACGAGCAGTACTTC. It translates to CASSFPGQGMYEQYF.

The CDR3 DNA reads TGTGCCAGCAGTAGCCGGGACAGGGGAGGTCAGCCCCAGCATTTT. It encodes CASSSRDRGGQPQHF. The genes are TRBV6-5 and TRBJ1-5, with 10 bases that match TRBD1. CDR1 and CDR2 from the germline V gene are MNHEY and SVGAGI. This CDR3 is built from 15 residues. V lost 5 bases and J lost 6; bases outside the gene matches: 7.

The J gene is TRBJ2-2, the V gene TRBV24-1; 9 nucleotides align to TRBD1. The CDR3 covers 16 residues. Germline-derived CDR1 and CDR2 are KGHDR and SFDVKD. J was trimmed by 3 bases and V by 2 bases; bases with no gene match: 3. CDR3 sequence: CATSDSRDRDTGELFF. The CDR3 DNA reads TGTGCCACCAGTGATTCCAGGGACAGGGACACCGGGGAGCTGTTTTTT.